The 14 T cell receptor beta chains below were found in one sample sequenced in a study of cytomegalovirus exposure and HLA in healthy donors. Profiling relied on immunoSEQ multiplex PCR, and the TCRdb table lists in-frame clones only, not all of them. The data contain roughly 130,000 clones, roughly nine tenths of them singletons. Input material: PBMCs. The receptors here all came from a man between 18 and 29 years old in good health and CMV-seronegative.

This sequence joins TRBV9 and TRBJ2-3, with a weak D call TRBD2 (6 bases). V gave up 0 bases and J gave up 3 bases, with 14 bases separating them. From germline, CDR1 is SGDLS and CDR2 YYNGEE. The length of the CDR3 is 16 residues. The CDR3 region is CASSVGVGRATDTQYF. The DNA for the CDR3 is TGTGCCAGCAGCGTAGGGGTCGGGAGAGCAACAGATACGCAGTATTTT.

The chain uses TRBV18 and TRBJ1-5; 8 bases are shared with TRBD1. The V gene end was trimmed by 3 bases and the J gene end by 9 bases; junction bases not matched to a gene: 10. The germline gives CDR1 KGHSH, CDR2 LQKENI. The CDR3 has 15 amino acids. CDR3 residues: CASSPGGQAVWPQHF. The CDR3 DNA reads TGTGCCAGCTCACCGGGGGGACAGGCCGTCTGGCCCCAGCATTTT.

The gene calls are TRBV13 and TRBJ1-1; D is possibly TRBD1 (6 bases). Germline lookup yields CDR1 PRHDT and CDR2 FYEKMQ (reference sequence). The CDR3 totals 14 residues. V gave up 5 bases and J gave up 1 base, with 11 bases separating them. The CDR3 region has the DNA TGTGCCAGCAGCCCCCGAGGGGGGAACACTGAAGCTTTCTTT. Amino acids: CASSPRGGNTEAFF.

This rearrangement joins TRBV7-6 to TRBJ2-7; D might be TRBD1 (5 bases). This CDR3 is built from 13 residues. The V end lost 5 bases, the J end lost 0 bases, and 8 bases lay between the germline ends. Germline lookup yields CDR1 SGHVS and CDR2 FNYEAQ. In DNA, the CDR3 is TGTGCCAGCAGCCTGGGGCTCTCCTACGAGCAGTACTTC. Its translation: CASSLGLSYEQYF.

This chain links TRBV5-1 with TRBJ2-5, with 9 nucleotides matching TRBD1. The closer fit of TRBJ2-7 to the DNA end suggests the J call may be wrong. The CDR3 has 15 residues. From germline, CDR1 is SGHRS and CDR2 YFSETQ. The CDR3 here is CASSVDRGIQYEQYF. The CDR3 DNA reads as TGCGCCAGCAGCGTCGACAGGGGGATCCAATACGAGCAGTACTTC.

The chain combines TRBV21-1 with TRBJ1-5; TRBD1, the table's D call, was not compared with the DNA. TRBV21-1 has pseudogene status. CDR3 size: 15 residues. DNA for the CDR3: TGTGCCGGCCCGACGGCTACAGGTGGCAATCAGCCCCAGCATTTT. Its protein product is CAGPTATGGNQPQHF.

The V call is TRBV11-2, the J call TRBJ2-1; TRBD2 is a possible D gene (6 bases). Germline-derived CDR1 and CDR2 are SGHAT and FQNNGV. The length of the CDR3 is 15 residues. V shed 2 bases and J shed 6 bases, with 14 bases lying between them. The chain's CDR3 is CASSLYGGTVNEQFF. CDR3 bases: TGTGCCAGCAGCTTATACGGCGGGACGGTCAATGAGCAGTTCTTC.

The chain couples TRBV28 to TRBJ1-2; weak D call: TRBD1 (5 bases). The germline gives CDR1 MDHEN, CDR2 SYDVKM. Trimming shortened V by 5 bases and J by 3 bases, and 13 bases separated the two germline ends. The CDR3 is 14 amino acids. The CDR3 sequence: CASSPSGGDYGYTF. In DNA, the CDR3 is TGTGCCAGCAGTCCATCCGGGGGGGACTATGGCTACACCTTC.

This chain links TRBV18 with TRBJ2-7; D is perhaps TRBD2 (6 bases). Trimming left V 0 bases short and J 4 bases short, with 25 bases between. From germline, CDR1 is KGHSH and CDR2 LQKENI. The CDR3 sequence is 19 residues long. Written as DNA, the CDR3 is TGTGCCAGCTCACCACCGGTAGCGGACGATTCGCCAAAACTATACGAGCAGTACTTC. Translation gives CASSPPVADDSPKLYEQYF.

This clone has only a few counts. CDR3 in amino acids: CASSASGTYEQYF. CDR3 DNA: TGCGCCAGCAGTGCCAGCGGAACCTACGAGCAGTACTTC. This chain uses TRBV10-1 with TRBJ2-7, with D possibly being TRBD2 (5 bases). CDR3 size: 13 residues. CDR1 WNHNN and CDR2 SYGVQD come from the germline V gene (reference sequence). Trimming pared 4 bases from V and 2 bases from J, leaving 9 bases between.

The genes are TRBV28 and TRBJ1-4, with D possibly matching TRBD1 (5 bases). Germline CDR1 reads MDHEN; CDR2 reads SYDVKM. V lost 2 bases and J lost 7, with 11 bases in between. There are 14 residues in the CDR3. CDR3 sequence reads: CASSLRGSGEKLFF. The DNA of the CDR3 is TGTGCCAGCAGTTTAAGGGGTTCGGGTGAAAAACTGTTTTTT.

The CDR3: CAWKTGDHGYTF. Here the CDR3 DNA reads TGTGCCTGGAAGACAGGGGATCATGGCTACACCTTC. The rearrangement links TRBV30 to TRBJ1-2; TRBD1 matches at 8 bases. After removal of 4 bases from V and 6 bases from J, the junction contained 4 bases not matched to a gene. This CDR3 has 12 amino acids. Germline V gene data show CDR1 as GTSNPN and CDR2 as SVGIG (reference sequence). The full variable domain, with the rest looked up from reference TRBV30 and TRBJ1-2, is SQTIHQWPATLVQPVGSPLSLECTVEGTSNPNLYWYRQAAGRGLQLLFYSVGIGQISSEVPQNLSASRPQDRQFILSSKKLLLSDSGFYLCAWKTGDHGYTFGSGTRLTVV.

The chain recombines TRBV11-2 with TRBJ2-7; a possible D gene is TRBD1 (5 bases). The CDR3 length is 14 residues. The germline V and J ends were trimmed by 1 base and 3 bases, with 10 bases remaining between them. CDR1 is SGHAT, CDR2 FQNNGV, per germline. CDR3 nucleotide sequence: TGTGCCAGCAGCTTAGGGGCAGGGAACTACGAGCAGTACTTC. Amino acid sequence: CASSLGAGNYEQYF.

This clone was seen just once. This chain joins TRBV11-2 and TRBJ2-7, with TRBD2 matching 9 bases. After removal of 5 bases from V and 6 bases from J, the junction contained 20 bases not matched to a gene. This CDR3 is 18 amino acids long. Germline CDR1 is SGHAT and CDR2 is FQNNGV. The DNA for the CDR3 is TGTGCCAGCAGCCCCCGCGGCGGTGGTAGCGGGAGTCGGCGCGAGCAGTACTTC. It yields the protein CASSPRGGGSGSRREQYF.